The sequence of this T cell receptor beta chain was determined in a study of blood T cell repertoires in COVID-19. Unmatched junction bases numbered 16, after V lost 6 bases and J lost 4 bases. Germline V gene lookup returns CDR1 LNHDA and CDR2 SQIVND (reference sequence). This CDR3 region has 19 residues. Participants came from fewer than 25 US areas, aged roughly 18 to 100 years. Using immunoSEQ multiplex PCR, the repertoire was profiled, and TCRdb retains in-frame clones only, with some absent. This repertoire shows about 160,000 clones, less than 90% found once; its top ten account for 3.5% to 5%.

The chain employs TRBV19 and TRBJ2-6; 9 bases fit TRBD1. The sequence derives from a woman between 50 and 59 years old who had recovered from COVID-19. Sequenced material: PBMCs or T cells enriched from blood (not recorded which). DNA of the CDR3: TGTGCCAGTAGATCCAATAATCCGGGACAGGGATCCGGGGCCAACGTCCTGACTTTC. It encodes CASRSNNPGQGSGANVLTF. The full variable domain, its missing parts supplied by reference TRBV19 and TRBJ2-6, is DGGITQSPKYLFRKEGQNVTLSCEQNLNHDAMYWYRQDPGQGLRLIYYSQIVNDFQKGDIAEGYSVSREKKESFPLTVTSAQKNPTAFYLCASRSNNPGQGSGANVLTFGAGSRLTVL.